This T cell receptor (beta chain) was profiled in a study of tumor and adjacent non-tumor tissue in lung cancer. Study results and limitations: Normal lung showed higher cumulative top 100 clone frequency than tumor. Tumor tissue had significantly higher TCR diversity than normal lung.

To note about this clonotype: Its cognate antigen is unknown.

RNA was extracted from bulk tissue without any cell sorting. The CDR3 consists of 13 residues. Trimming removed 5 bases at V and 1 base at J, with 8 bases between. The germline CDR1 and CDR2 sequences are SEHNR and FQNEAQ (reference sequence). Three rounds of nested PCR, following a modified ARM-PCR protocol, produced the TCRbeta library. TCRdb independently ran MiXCR on the multiplex PCR reads; one entry per CDR3 protein. The table records fewer than 100,000 distinct CDR3 sequences, roughly two thirds of them present only once. The chain carries TRBV7-9 and TRBJ1-1; D ambiguous. This TCR came from a woman aged 35 to 49 with non-small cell lung cancer. The sequenced sample was lung tumor tissue. The CDR3 loop reads CASSPRQNTEAFF. The CDR3 DNA is TGTGCCAGCAGCCCCCGACAGAACACTGAAGCTTTCTTT.